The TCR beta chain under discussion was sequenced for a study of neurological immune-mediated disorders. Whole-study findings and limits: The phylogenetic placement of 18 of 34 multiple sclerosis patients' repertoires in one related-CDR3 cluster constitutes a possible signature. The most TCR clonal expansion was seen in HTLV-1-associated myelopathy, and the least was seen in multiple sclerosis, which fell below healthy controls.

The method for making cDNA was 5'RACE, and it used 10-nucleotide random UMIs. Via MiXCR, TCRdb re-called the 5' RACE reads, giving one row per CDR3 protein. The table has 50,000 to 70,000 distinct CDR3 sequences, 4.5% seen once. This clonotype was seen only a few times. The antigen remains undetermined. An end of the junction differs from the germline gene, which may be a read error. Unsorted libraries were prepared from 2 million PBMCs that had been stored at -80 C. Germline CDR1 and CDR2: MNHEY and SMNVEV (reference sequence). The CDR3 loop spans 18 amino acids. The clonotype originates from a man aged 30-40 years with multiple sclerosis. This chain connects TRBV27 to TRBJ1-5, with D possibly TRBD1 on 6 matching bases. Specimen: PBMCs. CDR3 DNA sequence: TGTGCCAGCAGTTCCCAATGGGGTGAGGGGGTAAGGAATCAGCCCCAGAATTTT. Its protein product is CASSSQWGEGVRNQPQNF.